The 25 T cell receptor beta chains below all came from one sample that was sequenced in a study of Ad26.COV2.S vaccination and SARS-CoV-2 variants (dated by TCRdb to about 2021). The sample's treatment or condition label is to be understood as: 15 to 20 received Ad26.COV2.S at low or high dose, single or two shots; about five received placebo; per-sample allocation not given. For vaccine and placebo recipients, the sequenced repertoires came from samples collected on day 63 after the first injection. The library was generated by the immunoSEQ multiplex PCR assay. TCRdb retrieved this table from immuneACCESS and kept in-frame rearrangements only. Not all clones are present; in checked studies, unresolved V genes account for under half, and no reason is known for the remainder. For this sample the table gives approximately 460,000 clones, of which 89% were detected only once. 1.5% to 2% of the sample is in the top ten clones.

The sample consisted of peripheral blood, taken in a trial of Ad26.COV2.S vaccine versus placebo. Every receptor here comes from a person between 18 and 65 years old who received the Ad26.COV2.S COVID-19 vaccine or a placebo.

The gene calls are TRBV30 and TRBJ1-2; 9 bases line up with TRBD1. The CDR3 spans 13 residues. Germline V gene sequence: CDR1 GTSNPN, CDR2 SVGIG (reference sequence). The J segment lost 8 bases and the V segment lost 7 bases, leaving 11 bases of the junction unmatched. The CDR3 reads CASFAGTGFGYTF. The CDR3 DNA reads TGTGCCTCCTTCGCCGGGACAGGGTTCGGCTACACCTTC.

CDR3 DNA sequence: TGTGCCAGCAGCTTAAGATGGGGGGCTTGTGAGACCCAGTACTTC. This codes for CASSLRWGACETQYF. The chain couples TRBV7-3 to TRBJ2-5; D tentatively fits TRBD1 or TRBD2 (6 bases each). This CDR3 contains 15 residues. V lost 1 base, J lost 5 bases, and 14 bases lay in between. Germline assignment: CDR1 SGHTA and CDR2 FQGTGA.

The rearrangement joins TRBV24-1 to TRBJ2-3, with a tentative D call TRBD1 (6 bases). Germline values: CDR1 KGHDR, CDR2 SFDVKD. V lost 1 base to trimming and J lost 4 bases, with 11 bases between them. This CDR3 is built from 15 residues. The CDR3 DNA sequence: TGTGCCACCAGTGATTTTCGAGGGGGACCAGATACGCAGTATTTT. Translation: CATSDFRGGPDTQYF.

The rearrangement joins TRBV30 to TRBJ1-1; 9 nucleotides line up with TRBD1. Germline trimming cut 6 bases from V and 10 bases from J; bases unmatched to any gene: 6. CDR1 is GTSNPN and CDR2 is SVGIG in the germline V gene (reference sequence). The CDR3 consists of 11 residues. CDR3 nucleotide sequence: TGTGCCTGCAAGGACAGGGGACGAGCTTTCTTT. Protein: CACKDRGRAFF.

The chain has TRBV9 and TRBJ2-7; D may correspond to TRBD1 or TRBD2 (5 bases each). This CDR3 region has 14 residues. Trimming shortened V by 4 bases and J by 0 bases, and 11 bases separated the two germline ends. Germline V CDR1 and CDR2: SGDLS, YYNGEE. The CDR3 is CASSMTGTSYEQYF. CDR3 bases: TGTGCCAGCAGCATGACCGGGACCTCCTACGAGCAGTACTTC.

This chain's CDR3 is CASSLEDSNYGYTF. Written as DNA, the CDR3 is TGCGCCAGCAGCTTGGAGGACAGTAACTATGGCTACACCTTC. The chain uses TRBV5-1 and TRBJ1-2; D may be TRBD1 (6 bases). Germline CDR1 is SGHRS and CDR2 is YFSETQ. The ends were cut back, 0 bases at V and 1 base at J, with 7 bases in the middle. This CDR3 spans 14 amino acids.

The chain uses TRBV23-1 and TRBJ2-2; no clear D gene. TRBV23-1 is annotated as an ORF whose role is uncertain. V dropped 1 base and J dropped 6 bases, with 6 bases sitting between them. The CDR3 length is 13 residues. The CDR3 coding sequence is TGCGCCAGCAGTCAATTCGTTTCCGGGGAGCTGTTTTTT. The encoded protein is CASSQFVSGELFF.

The chain recombines TRBV7-9 with TRBJ2-7; D not certain. CDR3 length equals 15 residues. Looked up from germline, CDR1 is SEHNR and CDR2 is FQNEAQ (reference sequence). V lost 5 bases, J lost 3 bases, and 17 bases lay in between. In DNA, the CDR3 is TGTGCCAGCAGCCGTCCTAAGGGCGGATACTACGAGCAGTACTTC. As protein: CASSRPKGGYYEQYF.

The chain employs TRBV7-8 and TRBJ1-6, with D hard to call. This CDR3 has 15 amino acids. The germline V gene encodes CDR1 SGHVS and CDR2 FQNEAQ. Trimming removed 2 bases at V and 7 bases at J, with 12 bases between. CDR3 nucleotide sequence: TGTGCCAGCAGCTTACTAGAGACGGAGAATTCACCCCTCCACTTT. Its translation is CASSLLETENSPLHF.

This rearrangement joins TRBV27 to TRBJ1-5, with D hard to call. CDR3 length equals 17 residues. V gave up 5 bases and J gave up 0 bases, with 17 bases separating them. In germline, CDR1 is MNHEY, CDR2 SMNVEV (reference sequence). The CDR3 DNA follows: TGTGCCAGCAGTCTGAGGGTTGGGCCGCTTAGCAATCAGCCCCAGCATTTT. This translates into CASSLRVGPLSNQPQHF.

The V gene is TRBV5-4, the J gene TRBJ2-1, with 14 positions matching TRBD2. Germline CDR1 SGHNT, CDR2 YYREEE (reference sequence). This CDR3 region has 15 residues. J was trimmed by 11 bases and V by 2 bases; bases with no gene match: 6. The CDR3 loop is CASSFIGTSGGQQFF. The CDR3 DNA is TGTGCCAGCAGCTTTATTGGGACTAGCGGGGGACAGCAGTTCTTC.

The chain is built from TRBV28 and TRBJ2-4; TRBD2 matches 7 bases. The CDR3 sequence is 17 residues long. V trimming: 6 bases; J trimming: 2 bases; junction bases outside the gene matches: 13. Germline lookup yields CDR1 MDHEN and CDR2 SYDVKM. The CDR3 sequence is CASRGVPLAGTKNIQYF. CDR3 nucleotide sequence: TGTGCCAGCAGAGGGGTTCCTTTAGCGGGTACCAAAAACATTCAGTACTTC. Complete variable domain (other parts from reference TRBV28 and TRBJ2-4): DVKVTQSSRYLVKRTGEKVFLECVQDMDHENMFWYRQDPGLGLRLIYFSYDVKMKEKGDIPEGYSVSREKKERFSLILESASTNQTSMYLCASRGVPLAGTKNIQYFGAGTRLSVL.

The chain joins TRBV9 to TRBJ1-3; 8 bases match TRBD1. The CDR3 is 15 residues long. Germline CDR1 and CDR2: SGDLS and YYNGEE. V shed 0 bases and J 1 base; nucleotides not matched to a gene: 0. DNA for the CDR3: TGTGCCAGCAGCGTAGGACAGGGGTCTGGAAACACCATATATTTT. Translated: CASSVGQGSGNTIYF.

This chain connects TRBV6-6 to TRBJ1-5; the D gene is possibly TRBD1 (5 bases). There are 13 residues in the CDR3. Germline CDR1 and CDR2: MNHNY and SVGAGI (reference sequence). V was pared by 6 bases and J by 7 bases, with 13 bases between. The CDR3 is CASSRVDFQPQHF. The CDR3 bases are TGTGCCAGCAGCAGGGTAGATTTCCAGCCCCAGCATTTT.

The rearrangement joins TRBV4-2 to TRBJ1-1; a possible D gene is TRBD1 (5 bases). V gave up 1 base and J gave up 4 bases, with 13 bases separating them. Germline loops: CDR1 LGHNA, CDR2 YNFKEQ. The length of the CDR3 is 15 residues. CDR3 nucleotide sequence: TGTGCCAGCAGCCAAGGATCAGGGTTCACCACTGAAGCTTTCTTT. Protein: CASSQGSGFTTEAFF.

The chain joins TRBV9 to TRBJ2-5, with 9 bases lining up with TRBD1. V gave up 0 bases and J gave up 2 bases; unmatched junction bases: 8. Germline values: CDR1 SGDLS, CDR2 YYNGEE. The CDR3 contains 17 residues. DNA for the CDR3: TGTGCCAGCAGCGTAGGGGACAGGGCTATAGGGCAAGAGACCCAGTACTTC. Residues: CASSVGDRAIGQETQYF.

The V gene is TRBV6-5, the J gene TRBJ2-7; D uncertain. The CDR3 has 14 amino acids. V was pared by 2 bases and J by 6 bases, with 14 bases between. Germline CDR1 MNHEY, CDR2 SVGAGI. CDR3 in amino acids: CASSYGGIKAEQYF. The CDR3 DNA follows: TGTGCCAGCAGTTACGGCGGCATTAAGGCCGAGCAGTACTTC.

The chain joins TRBV19 to TRBJ1-6; D not resolved. Germline V CDR1 and CDR2: LNHDA, SQIVND (reference sequence). Trimming stripped 7 bases from V and 0 bases from J, with 10 bases between. CDR3 size: 15 residues. The DNA for the CDR3 is TGTGCCAGTAAAGACCGGAGCTCCTATAATTCACCCCTCCACTTT. Translating it yields CASKDRSSYNSPLHF.

The chain recombines TRBV10-2 with TRBJ2-3; possible D gene TRBD1, 6 bases. V was trimmed by 6 bases and J by 1 base, leaving 14 bases between them. The CDR3 totals 15 residues. Per the germline V gene, CDR1 is WSHSY and CDR2 is SAAADI. This CDR3 reads CASSSPGVGTDTQYF. CDR3 bases: TGCGCCAGCAGCTCGCCAGGGGTGGGCACAGATACGCAGTATTTT.

This chain joins TRBV27 and TRBJ1-1; the D gene is possibly TRBD1 (5 bases). This CDR3 comprises 15 residues. CDR1 MNHEY and CDR2 SMNVEV come from the germline V gene (reference sequence). V was clipped by 6 bases and J by 4 bases, with 18 bases between them. The CDR3 loop reads CASSPRMVRGTEAFF. The CDR3 DNA is TGTGCCAGCAGCCCCCGAATGGTGAGGGGCACTGAAGCTTTCTTT.

In this sample, this clone turned up once. The chain uses TRBV25-1 and TRBJ2-5; the D gene is possibly TRBD2 (6 bases). Between the trimmed V and J ends, which lost 6 bases and 1 base, there was a span of 9 bases. CDR3 size: 13 residues. Germline loops: CDR1 MGHDK, CDR2 SYGVNS. Here the CDR3 reads CASSRDFQETQYF. The CDR3 nucleotides are TGTGCCAGCAGCCGGGACTTCCAAGAGACCCAGTACTTC.

V gene TRBV27 combines with J gene TRBJ2-7; D possibly corresponds to TRBD1 (6 bases). From germline, CDR1 is MNHEY and CDR2 SMNVEV (reference sequence). Trimming took 3 bases from V and 2 from J, leaving 11 bases between them. This CDR3 has 14 residues. CDR3 in amino acids: CASSLWAGAYEQYF. In DNA form, the CDR3 reads TGTGCCAGCAGTTTGTGGGCAGGGGCCTACGAGCAGTACTTC.

The rearrangement joins TRBV19 to TRBJ2-6; D tentatively fits TRBD1 or TRBD2 (5 bases each). V was cut by 9 bases and J by 2 bases, with 14 bases left in between. Germline V gives CDR1 LNHDA, CDR2 SQIVND (reference sequence). The CDR3 runs 15 residues. The CDR3 is CASSPGTTGANVLTF. The DNA for the CDR3 is TGTGCCAGCTCCCCAGGGACGACTGGGGCCAACGTCCTGACTTTC.

V and J are TRBV6-6 and TRBJ2-7; TRBD1 aligns across 7 bases. CDR1 is MNHNY, CDR2 SVGAGI, per germline (reference sequence). The CDR3 totals 13 residues. After removal of 6 bases from V and 5 bases from J, the junction contained 7 bases not matched to a gene. In nucleotides, the CDR3 is TGTGCCAGCAGCCACAGGGGTCCCAACGAGCAGTACTTC. This sequence encodes CASSHRGPNEQYF.

The sample holds a few counts of this clone. The rearrangement links TRBV11-2 to TRBJ2-7, with TRBD2 matching over 9 bases. This CDR3 is 16 amino acids long. CDR1 and CDR2 (germline): SGHAT, FQNNGV. V dropped 6 bases and J dropped 0; count of bases not matched to a gene: 9. The CDR3 is CASRNPLAGSSYEQYF. DNA for the CDR3: TGTGCCAGCAGAAACCCCCTAGCGGGGTCCTCCTACGAGCAGTACTTC.